These T cell receptor beta chains were read from a single sample in a study of vaccination and CD4 T cells after COVID-19. In TCRdb, the PCR reads were re-called with MiXCR into one record per CDR3 protein. Among about 16,000 distinct CDR3 sequences listed, around 55% were seen once. Their antigens are not known. Material: CD4+ T cells from blood, cultured in vitro, obtained about 7 months after SARS-CoV-2 vaccination. These receptors were obtained from a human donor who had recovered from COVID-19. Both conserved end residues are part of each CDR3. The D gene is left open where the match is weak. Expanded clones are given a class, and other clones once, few, many or no size at all.

J gene,clone size,D gene,V gene,CDR3 DNA,CDR3 protein
TRBJ2-7,medium-sized,.,TRBV18,TGTGCCAGCTCACCCTCTCTGGGGGCCGGGACCTACGAGCAGTACTTC,CASSPSLGAGTYEQYF
TRBJ1-5,.,.,TRBV20-1,TGCAGTGCACAGGAGAATAGCAATCAGCCCCAGCATTTT,CSAQENSNQPQHF
TRBJ1-2,once,.,TRBV29-1,TGCAGCGCGTGGGGGGGGAGTGGCTACACCTTC,CSAWGGSGYTF
TRBJ1-5,once,.,TRBV12-3/TRBV12-4,TGTGCCAGCAGGAACAGGTTTAATCATCCCCAGCATTTT,CASRNRFNHPQHF
TRBJ2-3,.,TRBD2,TRBV7-2,TGTGCCAGCAGCTTACTAGCGGGGGGCTCAGATACGCAGTATTTT,CASSLLAGGSDTQYF
TRBJ2-1,.,.,TRBV24-1,TGTGCCACCAGTGACCGTTTGGGGAGTGGGCACTCCTACAATGAGCAGTTCTTC,CATSDRLGSGHSYNEQFF
TRBJ1-5,.,.,TRBV4-2,TGTGCCAGCAGCCACCCTCCGGCAGGGGGCAATCAGCCCCAGCATTTT,CASSHPPAGGNQPQHF
TRBJ2-7,.,TRBD1,TRBV6-2/TRBV6-3,TGTGCCAGCAGTTACTCCGGACAGGGGGCGTACGAGCAGTACTTC,CASSYSGQGAYEQYF
TRBJ1-5,once,.,TRBV20-1,TGCAGTGCCAAAAACGGAGGGGGAGGACAGCCCCAGCATTTT,CSAKNGGGGQPQHF
TRBJ2-1,.,TRBD2,TRBV15,TGTGCCACCAGCCCGGGGTTTTCACTAGCGGGAGGTTTGGGTGAGCAGTTCTTC,CATSPGFSLAGGLGEQFF
TRBJ1-1,.,.,TRBV20-1,TGCAGTGCTAGGACAGAGAACACTGAAGCTTTCTTT,CSARTENTEAFF
TRBJ2-3,.,TRBD2,TRBV24-1,TGTGCCACCAAATCGGGACTAGCGGGCACAGATACGCAGTATTTT,CATKSGLAGTDTQYF
TRBJ2-1,once,TRBD2,TRBV7-9,TGTGCCAGCAGCTTTTGGCGGGAGAATGAGCAGTTCTTC,CASSFWRENEQFF
TRBJ2-5,.,.,TRBV19,TGTGCCAGTAGTATAGTCAGCGAAGAGACCCAGTACTTC,CASSIVSEETQYF
TRBJ2-7,.,.,TRBV5-1,TGCGCCAGCGCAGGGGGGGATTACGAGCAGTACTTC,CASAGGDYEQYF
TRBJ2-7,.,.,TRBV7-2,TGTGCCAGCAGCTTAGCCGCCTACGAGCAGTACTTC,CASSLAAYEQYF
TRBJ2-7,few,TRBD1,TRBV29-1,TGCAGCGCTGGGGACAGGGCTATGAAAGAGCAGTACTTC,CSAGDRAMKEQYF
TRBJ1-5,.,.,TRBV20-1,TGCAGTGCTAGAGATTCGAGGGAGTCAGAGGGTCAGCCCCAGCATTTT,CSARDSRESEGQPQHF
TRBJ1-5,.,.,TRBV27,TGTGCCAGCAGCTCCGGACTCTTTCCTGGGCCCCAGCATTTT,CASSSGLFPGPQHF
TRBJ2-7,.,.,TRBV7-9,TGTGCCAGCAGCTTATCTGGGGCCGGGGCCTACGAGCAGTACTTC,CASSLSGAGAYEQYF
TRBJ1-2,few,.,TRBV11-3,TGTGCCAGCAGCGAATACCGAGGCTATGGCTACACCTTC,CASSEYRGYGYTF
TRBJ1-5,.,.,TRBV6-2/TRBV6-3,TGTGCCAGCAGGACTTCGGGTGGAGATCAGCCCCAGCATTTT,CASRTSGGDQPQHF
TRBJ1-2,few,.,TRBV20-1,TGCAGTGCTAGAGATTCCAGGGGAGGGCGGAGTTCTAACTATGGCTACACCTTC,CSARDSRGGRSSNYGYTF
TRBJ2-3,few,.,TRBV24-1,TGTGCCACCAGTGATGCTACAGGGTTGGATACGCAGTATTTT,CATSDATGLDTQYF
TRBJ2-1,.,.,TRBV11-3,TGTGCCAGCAGCTTCCCTTCGACCCGCCTCGGGCACAATGAGCAGTTCTTC,CASSFPSTRLGHNEQFF
TRBJ2-1,.,TRBD1,TRBV7-2,TGTGCCAGCAGCCCTAGGGGACAGGGTTACAATGAGCAGTTCTTC,CASSPRGQGYNEQFF
TRBJ2-7,few,.,TRBV27,TGTGCCAGCAGTTTACTGGGACTTCAACCCCTTTACGGGCAGTACTTC,CASSLLGLQPLYGQYF
TRBJ2-7,.,.,TRBV7-2,TGTGCCAGCAGCCTTCCAAGGCTGTACGAGCAGTACTTC,CASSLPRLYEQYF
TRBJ2-6,once,.,TRBV24-1,TGTGCCACCAGTGCAAGCTCTGGGGCCAACGTCCTGACTTTC,CATSASSGANVLTF
TRBJ2-3,.,TRBD1,TRBV6-1,TGTGCCAGCAGCCTCAACAGGGGCCCCACAGATACGCAGTATTTT,CASSLNRGPTDTQYF
TRBJ1-5,.,.,TRBV10-3,TGTGCCATCAGTCAGGGATTGGAAAGCAATCAGCCCCAGCATTTT,CAISQGLESNQPQHF
TRBJ2-5,few,.,TRBV11-3,TGTGCCAGCAGCTTAGAAGAGACCCAGTACTTC,CASSLEETQYF